This TCR beta chain was sequenced during a study of early T cells in non-severe SARS-CoV-2 infection. Regarding the study as a whole: Matching with VDJdb favored anti-spike CD8 responses (missing private and CD4 specificities).

Concerning this clonotype: The antigen is unknown.

cDNA molecules, individually, were tagged with unique molecular identifiers. TCRdb reanalysed the 5' RACE reads using MiXCR and keeps one entry per CDR3 protein. The data show around 55,000 distinct CDR3 sequences, around 13% seen once. Trimming cost V 2 bases and J 1 base, with 8 bases left between them. The CDR3 length is 14 residues. This receptor was identified in an adult who was a healthcare worker with PCR-confirmed SARS-CoV-2 infection or an uninfected control (not recorded which). The chain combines TRBV12-3 or TRBV12-4 with TRBJ1-1; no definite D call. Input material: whole blood. In DNA, the CDR3 is TGTGCCAGCAGTTTAACCGGGAGGAACACTGAAGCTTTCTTT. Protein sequence: CASSLTGRNTEAFF.